Presented here are 22 T cell receptor beta chains from one specimen sequenced in a study of T cell responses to AZD1222 COVID-19 vaccine. Sequencing used immunoSEQ multiplex PCR; TCRdb keeps in-frame clones, though not all of them. The table records under 95,000 clones, roughly 86% of them present only once. The source was peripheral blood, collected 28 days after the second AZD1222 dose. The receptors come from an adult who received the AZD1222 COVID-19 vaccine.

The rearrangement uses TRBV18 and TRBJ2-5; 11 bases are a match to TRBD2. V lost 4 bases, J lost 0 bases, and 10 bases stayed unmatched. Germline CDR1 is KGHSH and CDR2 is LQKENI. The CDR3 has 18 residues. Here the CDR3 reads CASSRGTSGIGYQETQYF. CDR3 coding DNA: TGTGCCAGCTCACGTGGGACTAGCGGCATCGGGTACCAAGAGACCCAGTACTTC. The entire variable domain, with the rest obtained from reference TRBV18 and TRBJ2-5, is as follows: NAGVMQNPRHLVRRRGQEARLRCSPMKGHSHVYWYRQLPEEGLKFMVYLQKENIIDESGMPKERFSAEFPKEGPSILRIQQVVRGDSAAYFCASSRGTSGIGYQETQYFGPGTRLLVL.

The sample holds a few counts of this clone. The rearrangement uses TRBV11-2 and TRBJ2-1, with 7 bases fitting TRBD1. The trim removed 5 bases at V and 2 bases at J, leaving 9 bases unmatched. CDR1 and CDR2 (germline): SGHAT, FQNNGV. The CDR3 is 16 amino acids. The CDR3 here is CASSVQGLSAYNEQFF. The DNA for the CDR3 is TGTGCCAGCAGCGTACAGGGGTTGAGCGCCTACAATGAGCAGTTCTTC.

This sequence joins TRBV15 and TRBJ1-4, with D tentatively TRBD1 (5 bases). Germline V gene data show CDR1 as LNHNV and CDR2 as YYDKDF (reference sequence). With 5 bases removed from V and 13 bases from J, the gap between germline ends came to 20 bases. The CDR3 is 14 amino acids. Here the CDR3 reads CATSGYRDAALLFF. In nucleotides, the CDR3 is TGTGCCACCAGCGGATACCGGGACGCTGCCCTACTGTTTTTT.

CDR3 in DNA: TGTGCCAGCAGTTACTCCATTCGGGTGGAGACCCAGTACTTC. It encodes CASSYSIRVETQYF. The chain links TRBV6-5 to TRBJ2-5; D gene unclear. V lost 0 bases, J lost 5 bases, and 10 bases lay in between. Germline V gene lookup returns CDR1 MNHEY and CDR2 SVGAGI. This CDR3 spans 14 amino acids.

The CDR3 sequence: CSGDRQGSTDTQYF. CDR3 nucleotides: TGCAGCGGCGATCGACAGGGTAGCACAGATACGCAGTATTTT. This chain connects TRBV29-1 to TRBJ2-3, with 7 bases matching TRBD1. The CDR3 sequence is 14 residues long. Looked up from germline, CDR1 is SQVTM and CDR2 is ANQGSEA. V dropped 7 bases and J dropped 0; count of bases not matched to a gene: 7.

The V call is TRBV11-2, the J call TRBJ2-5; D unclear. Trimming removed 0 bases from V and 1 base from J, with 9 bases in between. The germline V gene encodes CDR1 SGHAT and CDR2 FQNNGV. The CDR3 runs to 15 residues. The CDR3 spells CASSLEGRTQETQYF. CDR3 in DNA: TGTGCCAGCAGCTTAGAAGGCAGGACCCAAGAGACCCAGTACTTC.

The V call is TRBV4-1, the J call TRBJ2-7; 8 bases agree with TRBD1. The CDR3 totals 13 residues. The V gene's germline CDR1 is MGHRA and CDR2 YSYEKL. V lost 5 bases and J lost 4; bases outside the gene matches: 4. As DNA, the CDR3 is TGCGCCAGCAGCTTGGACAGGGCTTACGAGCAGTACTTC. This gives the protein CASSLDRAYEQYF.

The chain recombines TRBV3-1 (or the pseudogene TRBV3-2) with TRBJ1-2, with 9 positions matching TRBD1. The CDR3 length is 15 residues. The V gene end was trimmed by 3 bases and the J gene end by 8 bases; junction bases not matched to a gene: 10. CDR1 is LGHDT and CDR2 is YNNKEL in the germline V gene (reference sequence). CDR3 region: CASSQHHRDREGYTF. As DNA, the CDR3 is TGTGCCAGCAGCCAGCATCACCGGGACAGGGAAGGCTACACCTTC.

In this sample, this clone turned up a few times. The chain couples TRBV6-1 to TRBJ2-7; D may match TRBD1 or TRBD2 (5 bases each). The V gene lost 3 bases and the J gene lost 0 bases, with 15 bases spanning the gap. CDR3 size: 16 residues. The V gene's germline CDR1 is MNHNS and CDR2 SASEGT. The CDR3 loop is CASSDGWGRVSYEQYF. CDR3 nucleotides: TGTGCCAGCAGTGATGGCTGGGGACGGGTCTCCTACGAGCAGTACTTC.

This clone was recorded once. The chain joins TRBV7-9 to TRBJ1-1; no clear D gene. Germline loops: CDR1 SEHNR, CDR2 FQNEAQ (reference sequence). The CDR3 has 13 amino acids. The V and J ends lost 7 bases and 3 bases respectively, with 12 bases between them. CDR3 DNA sequence: TGTGCCAGCACGGAGGGTTCGTACACTGAAGCTTTCTTT. Translating it yields CASTEGSYTEAFF.

This sequence joins TRBV3-1 (or the pseudogene TRBV3-2) and TRBJ1-6; maybe TRBD1 (6 bases). Looked up from germline, CDR1 is LGHDT and CDR2 is YNNKEL (reference sequence). The CDR3 sequence is 16 residues long. V lost 4 bases to trimming and J lost 7 bases, with 17 bases between them. CDR3 amino acids: CASSLQGHWANSPLHF. Here the CDR3 DNA reads TGTGCCAGCAGCCTACAGGGTCATTGGGCCAATTCACCCCTCCACTTT.

The V and J genes are TRBV7-3 and TRBJ1-6; no reliable D call. Germline V gives CDR1 SGHTA, CDR2 FQGTGA. The CDR3 runs 14 residues. The V end was cut by 5 bases, the J end by 4 bases, with 9 bases between. The CDR3 protein is CASSPGSYNSPLHF. For the CDR3, the DNA is TGTGCCAGCAGCCCGGGTTCTTATAATTCACCCCTCCACTTT.

CDR3 nucleotides: TGTGCCAGCAGTTATTACGGACAGGGAAACGAGCAGTACTTC. As protein: CASSYYGQGNEQYF. V gene TRBV6-6 combines with J gene TRBJ2-7; 8 bases match TRBD1. CDR1 is MNHNY, CDR2 SVGAGI, per germline (reference sequence). J lost 5 bases, V lost 3 bases, and 6 bases had no gene match. The CDR3 runs 14 residues.

This chain links TRBV4-1 with TRBJ2-7; D might be TRBD1 or TRBD2, each matching 5 bases. This CDR3 is 15 amino acids long. In germline, CDR1 is MGHRA, CDR2 YSYEKL. Between the trimmed V and J ends, which lost 1 base and 3 bases, there was a span of 13 bases. The chain's CDR3 is CASSQAGTPVYEQYF. CDR3 coding DNA: TGCGCCAGCAGCCAAGCCGGGACGCCCGTCTACGAGCAGTACTTC.

The rearrangement links TRBV3-1 (or the pseudogene TRBV3-2) to TRBJ2-7; a weak D match, TRBD1 (5 bases). In germline, CDR1 is LGHDT, CDR2 YNNKEL (reference sequence). V was cut by 1 base and J by 12 bases, with 13 bases left in between. The length of the CDR3 is 12 residues. In nucleotides, the CDR3 is TGTGCCAGCAGCCAAGCGGGCGGCCAGGGGTACTTC. Amino acids: CASSQAGGQGYF.

This clone has just a few counts. The chain recombines TRBV5-4 with TRBJ2-7, with 9 nucleotides matching TRBD2. V shed 3 bases and J 0 bases; nucleotides not matched to a gene: 7. Germline lookup yields CDR1 SGHNT and CDR2 YYREEE (reference sequence). The CDR3 has 16 residues. The CDR3: CASSSGLARSSYEQYF. Written as DNA, the CDR3 is TGTGCCAGCAGCTCAGGACTAGCGAGGAGCTCCTACGAGCAGTACTTC.

The chain combines TRBV27 with TRBJ2-1; 14 bases are shared with TRBD2. Germline V CDR1 and CDR2: MNHEY, SMNVEV (reference sequence). CDR3 length: 18 amino acids. V dropped 2 bases and J dropped 6; count of bases not matched to a gene: 9. CDR3 in amino acids: CASSLPLTSGRASNEQFF. Written as DNA, the CDR3 is TGTGCCAGCAGTTTACCCCTGACTAGCGGGAGGGCGAGCAATGAGCAGTTCTTC.

The chain couples TRBV6-1 to TRBJ2-2; D not certain. This CDR3 contains 15 residues. Trimming stripped 7 bases from V and 6 bases from J, with 18 bases between. CDR1 is MNHNS, CDR2 SASEGT, per germline. The CDR3 DNA sequence: TGTGCCAGCACCTTACAGCTCACAGTCTCCGGGGAGCTGTTTTTT. Translation: CASTLQLTVSGELFF.

V usage is TRBV28 and J usage is TRBJ1-4; D may be TRBD1 (5 bases). The V gene's germline CDR1 is MDHEN and CDR2 SYDVKM. Trimming removed 2 bases at V and 3 bases at J, with 10 bases between. The CDR3 covers 15 residues. CDR3 nucleotide sequence: TGTGCCAGCAGTTTAGCCGGGGCCTCTAATGAAAAACTGTTTTTT. The encoded protein is CASSLAGASNEKLFF.

The V call is TRBV7-8, the J call TRBJ1-5, with D tentatively TRBD1 (5 bases). Germline V gene lookup returns CDR1 SGHVS and CDR2 FQNEAQ. The CDR3 is 15 amino acids. The V end was cut by 2 bases, the J end by 5 bases, with 13 bases between. The CDR3 sequence: CASSLREGRDQPQHF. The CDR3 nucleotides are TGTGCCAGCAGCTTAAGAGAAGGCAGGGATCAGCCCCAGCATTTT.

The chain links TRBV7-9 to TRBJ2-3, with 12 bases that match TRBD2. J was trimmed by 4 bases and V by 3 bases; bases with no gene match: 14. Germline V gene data show CDR1 as SEHNR and CDR2 as FQNEAQ (reference sequence). CDR3 length: 19 amino acids. The chain's CDR3 is CASSFPTSGRAPLADTQYF. The CDR3 DNA follows: TGTGCCAGCAGCTTTCCGACTAGCGGGAGAGCGCCTCTTGCAGATACGCAGTATTTT.

The chain couples TRBV4-2 to TRBJ2-1, with D maybe TRBD2 (6 bases). From germline, CDR1 is LGHNA and CDR2 YNFKEQ. This CDR3 spans 15 amino acids. The V end lost 0 bases, the J end lost 4 bases, and 10 bases lay between the germline ends. The CDR3 region is CASSQDQEGYNEQFF. CDR3 DNA sequence: TGTGCCAGCAGCCAAGATCAGGAGGGATACAATGAGCAGTTCTTC.